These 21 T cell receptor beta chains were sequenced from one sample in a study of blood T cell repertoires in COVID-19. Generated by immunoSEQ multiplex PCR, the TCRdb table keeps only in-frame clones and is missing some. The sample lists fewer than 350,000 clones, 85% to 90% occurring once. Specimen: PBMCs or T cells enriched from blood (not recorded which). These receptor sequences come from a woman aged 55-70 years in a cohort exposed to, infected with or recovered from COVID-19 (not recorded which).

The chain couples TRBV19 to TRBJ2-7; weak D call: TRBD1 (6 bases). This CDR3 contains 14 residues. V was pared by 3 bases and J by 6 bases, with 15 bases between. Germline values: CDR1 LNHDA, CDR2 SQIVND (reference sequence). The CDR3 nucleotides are TGTGCCAGTAGTATGCACAGGGAAAGCTTCGAGCAGTACTTC. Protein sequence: CASSMHRESFEQYF.

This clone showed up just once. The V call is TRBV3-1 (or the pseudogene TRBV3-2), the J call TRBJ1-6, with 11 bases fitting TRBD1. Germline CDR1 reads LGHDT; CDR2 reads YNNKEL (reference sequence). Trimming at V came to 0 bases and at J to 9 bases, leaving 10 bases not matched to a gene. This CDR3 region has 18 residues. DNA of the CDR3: TGTGCCAGCAGCCAAGATCTACCGGGACAGGGGGGGGGTTCACCCCTCCACTTT. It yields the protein CASSQDLPGQGGGSPLHF.

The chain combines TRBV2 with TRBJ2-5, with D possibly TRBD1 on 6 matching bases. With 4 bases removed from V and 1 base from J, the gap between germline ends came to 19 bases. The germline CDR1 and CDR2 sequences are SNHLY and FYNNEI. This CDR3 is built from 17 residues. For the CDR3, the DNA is TGTGCCAGCAGTGCCCCCGCAAGGGGGAGAGGCCAAGAGACCCAGTACTTC. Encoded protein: CASSAPARGRGQETQYF.

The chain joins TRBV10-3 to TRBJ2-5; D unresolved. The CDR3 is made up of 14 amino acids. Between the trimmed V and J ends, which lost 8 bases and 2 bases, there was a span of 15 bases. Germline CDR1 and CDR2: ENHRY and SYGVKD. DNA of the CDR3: TGTGCCATCCGTCCCGAGGATGGTCAAGAGACCCAGTACTTC. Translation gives CAIRPEDGQETQYF.

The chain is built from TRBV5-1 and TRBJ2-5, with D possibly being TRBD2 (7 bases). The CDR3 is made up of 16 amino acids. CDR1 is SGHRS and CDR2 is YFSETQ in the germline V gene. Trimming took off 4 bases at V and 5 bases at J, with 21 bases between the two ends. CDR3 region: CASSRGLAASGETQYF. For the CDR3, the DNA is TGCGCCAGCAGCCGGGGGCTAGCGGCCTCCGGGGAGACCCAGTACTTC.

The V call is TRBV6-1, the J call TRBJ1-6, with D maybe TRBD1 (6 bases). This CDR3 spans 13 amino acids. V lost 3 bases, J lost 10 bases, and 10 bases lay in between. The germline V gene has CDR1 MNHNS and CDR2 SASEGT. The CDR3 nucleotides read TGTGCCAGCAGTGAGGACAGTTGGTCACCCCTCCACTTT. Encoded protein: CASSEDSWSPLHF.

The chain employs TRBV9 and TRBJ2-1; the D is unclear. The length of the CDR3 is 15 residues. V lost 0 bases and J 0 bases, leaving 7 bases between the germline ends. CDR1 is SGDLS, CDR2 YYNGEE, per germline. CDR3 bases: TGTGCCAGCAGCGTAGTTCCGAGCTCCTACAATGAGCAGTTCTTC. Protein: CASSVVPSSYNEQFF.

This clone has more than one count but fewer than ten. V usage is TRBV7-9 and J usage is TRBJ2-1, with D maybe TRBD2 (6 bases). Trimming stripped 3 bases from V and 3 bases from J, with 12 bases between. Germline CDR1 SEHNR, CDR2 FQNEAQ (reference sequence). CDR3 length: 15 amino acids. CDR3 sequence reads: CASSFTGVDYNEQFF. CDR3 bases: TGTGCCAGCAGCTTCACGGGAGTTGACTACAATGAGCAGTTCTTC.

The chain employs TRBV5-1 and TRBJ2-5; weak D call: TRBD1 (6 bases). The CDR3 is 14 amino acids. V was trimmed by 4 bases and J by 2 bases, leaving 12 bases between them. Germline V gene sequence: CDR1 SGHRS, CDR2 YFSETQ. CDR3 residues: CASSGTGIQETQYF. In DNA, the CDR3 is TGCGCCAGCAGCGGAACAGGGATACAAGAGACCCAGTACTTC.

The CDR3 region is CASSESILREQFF. The CDR3 nucleotides are TGTGCCAGCAGTGAAAGTATTCTCCGGGAGCAGTTCTTC. The V gene is TRBV25-1, the J gene TRBJ2-1, with no clear D. Germline V gene data show CDR1 as MGHDK and CDR2 as SYGVNS. The CDR3 contains 13 residues. Trimming shortened V by 2 bases and J by 10 bases, and 12 bases separated the two germline ends. Full variable domain (missing parts from reference TRBV25-1 and TRBJ2-1): EADIYQTPRYLVIGTGKKITLECSQTMGHDKMYWYQQDPGMELHLIHYSYGVNSTEKGDLSSESTVSRIRTEHFPLTLESARPSHTSQYLCASSESILREQFFGPGTRLTVL.

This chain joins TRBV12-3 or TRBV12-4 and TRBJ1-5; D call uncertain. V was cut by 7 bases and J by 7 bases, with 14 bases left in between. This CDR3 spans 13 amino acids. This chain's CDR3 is CASTPRLWQPQHF. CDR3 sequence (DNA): TGTGCCAGCACCCCGAGGTTGTGGCAGCCCCAGCATTTT.

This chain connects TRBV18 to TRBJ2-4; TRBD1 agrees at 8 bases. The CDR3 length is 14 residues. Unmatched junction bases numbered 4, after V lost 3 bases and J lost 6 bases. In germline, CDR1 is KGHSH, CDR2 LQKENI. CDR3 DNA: TGTGCCAGCTCACCGGACAGGGTAGGAAACATTCAGTACTTC. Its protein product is CASSPDRVGNIQYF.

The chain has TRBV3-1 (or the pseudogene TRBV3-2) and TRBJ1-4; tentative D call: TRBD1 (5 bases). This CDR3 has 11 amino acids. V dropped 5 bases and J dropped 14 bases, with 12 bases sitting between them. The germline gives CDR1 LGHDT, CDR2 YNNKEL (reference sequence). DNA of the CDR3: TGTGCCAGCAGCAGGGGACTTTTGCTGTTTTTT. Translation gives CASSRGLLLFF.

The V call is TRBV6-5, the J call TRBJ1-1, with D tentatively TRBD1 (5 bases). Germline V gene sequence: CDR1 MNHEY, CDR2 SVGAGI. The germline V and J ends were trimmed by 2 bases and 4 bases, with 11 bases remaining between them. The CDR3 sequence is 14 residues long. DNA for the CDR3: TGTGCCAGCAGTTACAGGGGTAACCCCACTGAAGCTTTCTTT. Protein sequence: CASSYRGNPTEAFF.

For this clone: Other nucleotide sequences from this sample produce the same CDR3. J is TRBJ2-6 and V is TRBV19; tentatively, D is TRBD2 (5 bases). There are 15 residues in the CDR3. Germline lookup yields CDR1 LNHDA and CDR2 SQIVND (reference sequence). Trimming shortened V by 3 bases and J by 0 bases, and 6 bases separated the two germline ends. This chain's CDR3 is CASSIRGSGANVLTF. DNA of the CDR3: TGTGCCAGTAGTATCCGGGGCTCTGGGGCCAACGTCCTGACTTTC.

The CDR3 reads CASRLGGGGEETQYF. CDR3 in DNA: TGTGCCAGCAGACTAGGGGGCGGAGGGGAAGAGACCCAGTACTTC. The J gene is TRBJ2-5, the V gene TRBV28, with D possibly matching TRBD1 (7 bases). The CDR3 is 15 residues long. Trimming removed 6 bases from V and 3 bases from J, with 17 bases in between. Per germline, CDR1 MDHEN and CDR2 SYDVKM.

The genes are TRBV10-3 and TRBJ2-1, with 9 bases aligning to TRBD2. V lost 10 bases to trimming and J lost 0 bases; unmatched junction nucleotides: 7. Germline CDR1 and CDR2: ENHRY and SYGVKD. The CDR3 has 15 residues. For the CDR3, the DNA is TGTGCCAGCAGACATAGCGGGAGCTCCTACAATGAGCAGTTCTTC. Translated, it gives CASRHSGSSYNEQFF.

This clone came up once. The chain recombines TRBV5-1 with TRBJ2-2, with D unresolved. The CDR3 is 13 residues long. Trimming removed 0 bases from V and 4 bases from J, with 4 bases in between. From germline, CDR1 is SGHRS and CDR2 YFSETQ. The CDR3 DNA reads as TGCGCCAGCAGCTTGGGCAGCACCGGGGAGCTGTTTTTT. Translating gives CASSLGSTGELFF. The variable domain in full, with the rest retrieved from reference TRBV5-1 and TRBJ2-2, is KAGVTQTPRYLIKTRGQQVTLSCSPISGHRSVSWYQQTPGQGLQFLFEYFSETQRNKGNFPGRFSGRQFSNSRSEMNVSTLELGDSALYLCASSLGSTGELFFGEGSRLTVL.

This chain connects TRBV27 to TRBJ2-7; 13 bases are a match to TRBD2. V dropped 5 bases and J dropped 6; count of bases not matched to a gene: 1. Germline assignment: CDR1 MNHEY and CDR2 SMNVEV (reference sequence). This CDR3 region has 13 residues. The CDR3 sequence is CASSRTSGSEQYF. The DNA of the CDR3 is TGTGCCAGCAGTAGGACTAGCGGGAGCGAGCAGTACTTC.

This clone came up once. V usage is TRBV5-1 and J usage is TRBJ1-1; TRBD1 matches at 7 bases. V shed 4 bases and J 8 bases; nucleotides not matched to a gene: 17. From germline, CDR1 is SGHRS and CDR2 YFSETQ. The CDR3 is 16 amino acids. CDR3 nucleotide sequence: TGCGCCAGCAGCACTACGACAGGGTATCTCCCTTACGAAGCTTTCTTT. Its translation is CASSTTTGYLPYEAFF. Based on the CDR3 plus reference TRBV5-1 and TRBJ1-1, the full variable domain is KAGVTQTPRYLIKTRGQQVTLSCSPISGHRSVSWYQQTPGQGLQFLFEYFSETQRNKGNFPGRFSGRQFSNSRSEMNVSTLELGDSALYLCASSTTTGYLPYEAFFGQGTRLTVV.

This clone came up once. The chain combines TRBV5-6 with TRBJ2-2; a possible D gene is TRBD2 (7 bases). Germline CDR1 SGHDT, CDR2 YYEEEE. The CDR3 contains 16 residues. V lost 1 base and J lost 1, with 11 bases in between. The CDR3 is CASSLMGGQNTGELFF. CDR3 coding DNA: TGTGCCAGCAGCTTGATGGGGGGGCAGAACACCGGGGAGCTGTTTTTT.